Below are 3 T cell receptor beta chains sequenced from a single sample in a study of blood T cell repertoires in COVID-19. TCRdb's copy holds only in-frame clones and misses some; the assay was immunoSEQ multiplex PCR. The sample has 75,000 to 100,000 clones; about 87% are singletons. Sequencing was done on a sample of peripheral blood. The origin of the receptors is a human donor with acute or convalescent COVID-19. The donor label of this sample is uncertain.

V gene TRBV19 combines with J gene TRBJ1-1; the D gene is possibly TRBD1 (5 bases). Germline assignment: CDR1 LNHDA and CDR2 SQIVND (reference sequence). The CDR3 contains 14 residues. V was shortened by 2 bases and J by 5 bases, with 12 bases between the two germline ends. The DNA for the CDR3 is TGTGCCAGTAGTATATGGGGCTTTGGGACTGAAGCTTTCTTT. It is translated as CASSIWGFGTEAFF. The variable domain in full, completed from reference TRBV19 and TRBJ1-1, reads DGGITQSPKYLFRKEGQNVTLSCEQNLNHDAMYWYRQDPGQGLRLIYYSQIVNDFQKGDIAEGYSVSREKKESFPLTVTSAQKNPTAFYLCASSIWGFGTEAFFGQGTRLTVV.

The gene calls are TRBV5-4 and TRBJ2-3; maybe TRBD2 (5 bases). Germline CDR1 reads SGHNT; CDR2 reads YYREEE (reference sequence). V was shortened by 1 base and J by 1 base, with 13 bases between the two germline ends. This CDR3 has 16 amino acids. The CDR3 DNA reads TGTGCCAGCAGCTTGCAGAGGCTGAGGGGCACAGATACGCAGTATTTT. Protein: CASSLQRLRGTDTQYF.

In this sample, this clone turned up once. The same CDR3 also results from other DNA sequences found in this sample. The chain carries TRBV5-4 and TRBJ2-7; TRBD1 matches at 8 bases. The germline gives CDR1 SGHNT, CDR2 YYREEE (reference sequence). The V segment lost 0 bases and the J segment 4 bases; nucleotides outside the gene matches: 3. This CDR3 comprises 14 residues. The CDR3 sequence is CASSLGGQGYEQYF. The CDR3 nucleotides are TGTGCCAGCAGCTTGGGCGGACAGGGTTACGAGCAGTACTTC.